This paragraph reports one T cell receptor beta chain. What it binds is not known. The CDR3 consists of 16 residues. Germline V gene sequence: CDR1 LGHNA, CDR2 YNFKEQ. J lost 4 bases, V lost 4 bases, and 12 bases had no gene match. Both 60 Vbeta primers and 13 Jbeta primers went into the PCR. TCRdb's copy holds only in-frame clones and misses some; the assay was immunoSEQ multiplex PCR. The sample gives about 160,000 clones, more than 75% of which show up once; more than 1.3% is in the top ten. The sample belongs to a study of cytomegalovirus exposure and HLA in healthy donors. Study-level points and caveats: Near-uniform donor sequencing depth was presumed by presence/absence analyses. There were reportedly fewer N-insertions in an Asian-associated ancestry cluster than the roughly 670-donor mean, in a later analysis. The study labeled fewer than 200 TCR beta chains cytomegalovirus-associated. Some V segments, including TRBV6-2 and TRBV6-3, were excluded as indistinguishable.

The receptor's source is a male donor in good health and CMV-seronegative. The rearrangement uses TRBV4-2 and TRBJ2-5; 7 nucleotides align to TRBD1. Sequencing was performed on PBMCs. The CDR3 sequence is CASSPRDSYVGETQYF. The CDR3 nucleotides read TGTGCCAGCAGCCCCCGGGACAGTTATGTAGGAGAGACCCAGTACTTC.